One and the same sample provided the 20 T cell receptor beta chains below, sequenced in a study of graft-versus-host responses after intestinal transplantation. These receptors have no known antigen. Repertoires were generated with immunoSEQ multiplex PCR, while TCRdb's copy carries only in-frame clones and drops some. Of tens of thousands of clones listed, 95% were seen once; the top ten hold approximately 0.21%. The sequences come from unstimulated CD8+ T cells sorted from spleen or lymph node cells, collected before transplant. The receptors here all came from a human donor who was the organ donor for an intestinal transplant.

This clone occurred once. The J gene is TRBJ2-7, the V gene TRBV13, with TRBD1 identical over 7 bases. Germline values: CDR1 PRHDT, CDR2 FYEKMQ (reference sequence). The CDR3 extends over 16 amino acids. V gave up 4 bases and J gave up 2 bases; unmatched junction bases: 11. CDR3 DNA sequence: TGTGCCAGCAGCTCCCGCCGGGACAGCGGTACCTACGAGCAGTACTTC. It is translated as CASSSRRDSGTYEQYF. The variable domain in full, with the rest retrieved from reference TRBV13 and TRBJ2-7, is AAGVIQSPRHLIKEKRETATLKCYPIPRHDTVYWYQQGPGQDPQFLISFYEKMQSDKGSIPDRFSAQQFSDYHSELNMSSLELGDSALYFCASSSRRDSGTYEQYFGPGTRLTVT.

Comment on this clone: At one end the junction does not follow the germline gene, possibly because of a read error. Other DNA sequences in this sample translate to the same CDR3. The chain is built from TRBV27 and TRBJ1-2; 9 bases agree with TRBD1. CDR3 length: 12 residues. Germline V lookup: CDR1 MNHEY, CDR2 SMNVEV (reference sequence). The CDR3 DNA reads as TGCGCCAGCCTGGGACAGGGCTATGGCTACACCTTC. Encoded protein: CASLGQGYGYTF.

V gene TRBV2 combines with J gene TRBJ2-3, with D tentatively TRBD1 or TRBD2 (5 bases each). Trimming removed 6 bases at V and 0 bases at J, with 10 bases between. Per germline, CDR1 SNHLY and CDR2 FYNNEI. The CDR3 length is 14 residues. CDR3 sequence: CASSLRDSTDTQYF. In nucleotides, the CDR3 is TGTGCCAGCAGCCTCCGGGACAGCACAGATACGCAGTATTTT. The full variable domain, with the rest looked up from reference TRBV2 and TRBJ2-3, is EPEVTQTPSHQVTQMGQEVILRCVPISNHLYFYWYRQILGQKVEFLVSFYNNEISEKSEIFDDQFSVERPDGSNFTLKIRSTKLEDSAMYFCASSLRDSTDTQYFGPGTRLTVL.

J is TRBJ1-2 and V is TRBV9, with a tentative D call TRBD1 (5 bases). V was shortened by 0 bases and J by 4 bases, with 13 bases between the two germline ends. Germline assignment: CDR1 SGDLS and CDR2 YYNGEE. The CDR3 covers 15 residues. The CDR3 spells CASSVGRTTVYGYTF. The CDR3 DNA sequence: TGTGCCAGCAGCGTAGGACGTACGACAGTCTATGGCTACACCTTC.

J is TRBJ2-5 and V is TRBV27, with 7 bases that match TRBD1. The DNA end is a closer match to TRBJ2-7, so the J assignment may be wrong. Germline values: CDR1 MNHEY, CDR2 SMNVEV (reference sequence). The CDR3 is made up of 14 amino acids. CDR3 in DNA: TGTGCCAGCAGCCACACAGGGGCATCCTACGAGCAGTACTTC. Translation: CASSHTGASYEQYF.

J is TRBJ1-3 and V is TRBV4-2, with D hard to call. V gave up 3 bases and J gave up 0 bases, with 6 bases separating them. The germline gives CDR1 LGHNA, CDR2 YNFKEQ. The CDR3 is made up of 14 amino acids. CDR3 nucleotide sequence: TGTGCCAGCAGCCACGGGGACTCTGGAAACACCATATATTTT. Amino acid sequence: CASSHGDSGNTIYF.

This chain uses TRBV6-1 with TRBJ1-1; D call uncertain. This CDR3 comprises 13 residues. Trimming removed 2 bases from V and 0 bases from J, with 4 bases in between. Looked up from germline, CDR1 is MNHNS and CDR2 is SASEGT. The DNA of the CDR3 is TGTGCCAGCAGTGAACCGGTGAACACTGAAGCTTTCTTT. This gives the protein CASSEPVNTEAFF.

This clone was seen a few times. J is TRBJ1-3 and V is TRBV7-9; D remains ambiguous. V dropped 5 bases and J dropped 0 bases, with 8 bases sitting between them. CDR3 size: 14 residues. The V gene's germline CDR1 is SEHNR and CDR2 FQNEAQ (reference sequence). The CDR3 loop is CASSHRDSGNTIYF. CDR3 nucleotides: TGTGCCAGCAGCCACAGAGACTCTGGAAACACCATATATTTT. Supplemented by reference TRBV7-9 and TRBJ1-3, the full variable domain reads DTGVSQNPRHKITKRGQNVTFRCDPISEHNRLYWYRQTLGQGPEFLTYFQNEAQLEKSRLLSDRFSAERPKGSFSTLEIQRTEQGDSAMYLCASSHRDSGNTIYFGEGSWLTVV.

This clone was observed a few times. The chain links TRBV19 to TRBJ2-7; 8 positions match TRBD2. Losses at the gene ends were 4 bases for V and 5 bases for J; bases not matched to a gene: 10. Germline V gives CDR1 LNHDA, CDR2 SQIVND (reference sequence). CDR3 length: 15 residues. Here the CDR3 reads CASSTRPGGIHEQYF. CDR3 bases: TGTGCCAGTAGTACCCGACCGGGGGGGATACACGAGCAGTACTTC.

V gene TRBV13 combines with J gene TRBJ2-5; TRBD2 aligns across 11 bases. The CDR3 totals 16 residues. The trim removed 4 bases at V and 5 bases at J, leaving 9 bases unmatched. CDR1 PRHDT and CDR2 FYEKMQ come from the germline V gene (reference sequence). The CDR3 protein is CASSSPTSGVGETQYF. CDR3 nucleotide sequence: TGTGCCAGCAGCTCACCGACTAGCGGGGTGGGGGAGACCCAGTACTTC.

J is TRBJ1-5 and V is TRBV2, with D unresolved. The germline gives CDR1 SNHLY, CDR2 FYNNEI. V shed 2 bases and J shed 2 bases, with 13 bases lying between them. The CDR3 sequence is 16 residues long. The chain's CDR3 is CASSETWVLGNQPQHF. The CDR3 nucleotides read TGTGCCAGCAGTGAAACCTGGGTTTTAGGCAATCAGCCCCAGCATTTT. The whole variable domain, filled in from reference TRBV2 and TRBJ1-5, reads EPEVTQTPSHQVTQMGQEVILRCVPISNHLYFYWYRQILGQKVEFLVSFYNNEISEKSEIFDDQFSVERPDGSNFTLKIRSTKLEDSAMYFCASSETWVLGNQPQHFGDGTRLSIL.

In this sample, this clone turned up once. This chain links TRBV28 with TRBJ2-2; D is uncertain. CDR3 length: 13 amino acids. CDR1 is MDHEN, CDR2 SYDVKM, per germline. Trimming cost V 3 bases and J 6 bases, with 8 bases left between them. CDR3 sequence (DNA): TGTGCCAGCAGTTTCGACAACCCCGGGGAGCTGTTTTTT. It yields the protein CASSFDNPGELFF.

V gene TRBV19 combines with J gene TRBJ2-1; 9 bases map to TRBD2. Germline V gene sequence: CDR1 LNHDA, CDR2 SQIVND (reference sequence). J was trimmed by 4 bases and V by 2 bases; bases with no gene match: 6. CDR3 length equals 16 residues. The CDR3 region is CASSITAGGHYNEQFF. Written as DNA, the CDR3 is TGTGCCAGTAGTATAACGGCGGGGGGGCATTACAATGAGCAGTTCTTC.

This chain connects TRBV7-9 to TRBJ2-3; a weak D match, TRBD1 (6 bases). Between the trimmed V and J ends, which lost 2 bases and 2 bases, there was a span of 14 bases. CDR1 is SEHNR, CDR2 FQNEAQ, per germline (reference sequence). This CDR3 has 16 residues. CDR3 sequence reads: CASSLQQGKYTDTQYF. In DNA form, the CDR3 reads TGTGCCAGCAGCTTACAACAGGGAAAGTACACAGATACGCAGTATTTT.

The V and J genes are TRBV9 and TRBJ1-1; D not certain. The V and J ends lost 3 bases and 5 bases respectively, with 8 bases between them. This CDR3 spans 12 amino acids. Per germline, CDR1 SGDLS and CDR2 YYNGEE. CDR3 in amino acids: CASSGTGTEAFF. CDR3 bases: TGTGCCAGCAGCGGGACTGGGACTGAAGCTTTCTTT.

The V and J genes are TRBV9 and TRBJ2-1; 11 bases are shared with TRBD2. V lost 7 bases to trimming and J lost 5 bases; unmatched junction nucleotides: 8. The CDR3 covers 15 residues. The germline gives CDR1 SGDLS, CDR2 YYNGEE. The DNA of the CDR3 is TGTGCCAGCGGGGCCGGGACTAGCGGCCACAATGAGCAGTTCTTC. Translating it yields CASGAGTSGHNEQFF.

The chain couples TRBV7-8 to TRBJ1-5; TRBD1 matches 10 bases. With 5 bases clipped from V and 9 bases from J, the junction kept 7 bases outside the gene matches. This CDR3 is 14 amino acids long. Germline CDR1 is SGHVS and CDR2 is FQNEAQ. CDR3 in DNA: TGTGCCAGCAGCGACGACAGGGGGCCGTGGCCCCAGCATTTT. This translates into CASSDDRGPWPQHF. Full variable domain (missing parts from reference TRBV7-8 and TRBJ1-5): GAGVSQSPRYKVAKRGQDVALRCDPISGHVSLFWYQQALGQGPEFLTYFQNEAQLDKSGLPSDRFFAERPEGSVSTLKIQRTQQEDSAVYLCASSDDRGPWPQHFGDGTRLSIL.

This chain links TRBV11-1 with TRBJ2-3; 14 bases fit TRBD2. The germline V gene has CDR1 SGHAT and CDR2 FQDESV (reference sequence). V was clipped by 5 bases and J by 5 bases; unmatched bases: 12. This CDR3 has 18 residues. The CDR3 sequence: CASSVGTSGGPPGDTQYF. DNA of the CDR3: TGTGCCAGCAGCGTCGGGACTAGCGGGGGACCCCCCGGAGATACGCAGTATTTT.

The chain has TRBV6-6 and TRBJ1-3; 7 nucleotides align to TRBD1. The ends lost 5 bases at V and 0 bases at J; junction bases unmatched: 4. The CDR3 is 15 amino acids. Germline V gene sequence: CDR1 MNHNY, CDR2 SVGAGI (reference sequence). The CDR3 region is CASSTTGTSGNTIYF. Here the CDR3 DNA reads TGTGCCAGCAGTACGACAGGGACCTCTGGAAACACCATATATTTT.

The CDR3 DNA is TGTGCCAGCAGCCAGGCACGGAACTATAATTCACCCCTCCACTTT. This translates into CASSQARNYNSPLHF. The rearrangement links TRBV5-5 to TRBJ1-6, with D unclear. The V gene lost 4 bases and the J gene lost 3 bases, with 11 bases spanning the gap. This CDR3 has 15 amino acids. Germline V gene data show CDR1 as SGHKS and CDR2 as YYEKEE (reference sequence).